The clone carrying this T cell receptor (beta chain) was observed a handful of times. Its antigen is unknown. Assay: immunoSEQ multiplex PCR; the TCRdb copy retains only in-frame clones and omits some. In the table there are about 36,000 clones, roughly 95% of which are singletons. The data were obtained in a study of graft-versus-host responses after intestinal transplantation. Study observations and caveats: Early post-transplant declines in HvG were associated with peak levels of circulating GvH clones.

The CDR3 has 14 residues. V lost 5 bases and J lost 7; bases outside the gene matches: 10. Germline CDR1 SGHAT, CDR2 FQNNGV. V is TRBV11-2 and J is TRBJ2-7, with 8 bases lining up with TRBD1. The sequenced sample was unstimulated CD4+ T cells sorted from spleen or lymph node cells, obtained before transplant. This receptor was obtained from a human donor who was the organ donor for an intestinal transplant. CDR3 protein: CASSQGQGAREQYF. CDR3 DNA sequence: TGTGCCAGCAGCCAAGGGCAGGGGGCGCGGGAGCAGTACTTC.